The 10 T cell receptor beta chains listed next were all sequenced from one sample in a study of T cells after yellow fever vaccination. TCRdb itself ran the 5' RACE reads through MiXCR, one entry per CDR3 protein. Among about 320,000 distinct CDR3 sequences listed, about 11% were seen once. The sequencing used CD4+ T cells sorted from PBMCs, collected 45 days after the yellow fever booster vaccination. The receptors were gathered from a man aged 18-30 years who received the YFV17D yellow fever vaccine.

This chain links TRBV6-6 with TRBJ2-5, with 7 bases fitting TRBD1. Germline loops: CDR1 MNHNY, CDR2 SVGAGI (reference sequence). The trim removed 2 bases at V and 7 bases at J, leaving 13 bases unmatched. CDR3 size: 16 residues. The CDR3 nucleotides read TGTGCCAGCAGTTACACCGGGACAGCCTCCCCAGGGACCCAGTACTTC. The encoded protein is CASSYTGTASPGTQYF.

This clonotype was detected a few times. The genes are TRBV14 and TRBJ2-2; no definite D call. Germline V gene sequence: CDR1 SGHDN, CDR2 FVKESK. CDR3 length: 14 residues. V was pared by 4 bases and J by 2 bases, with 8 bases between. CDR3 protein: CASSPGTNTGELFF. For the CDR3, the DNA is TGTGCCAGCAGCCCCGGCACCAACACCGGGGAGCTGTTTTTT.

This chain uses TRBV9 with TRBJ1-6, with TRBD1 matching 11 bases. V gave up 3 bases and J gave up 9 bases; unmatched junction bases: 11. Germline lookup yields CDR1 SGDLS and CDR2 YYNGEE. The CDR3 loop spans 17 amino acids. The CDR3 reads CASSGGQGAGVFSPLHF. The CDR3, as DNA: TGTGCCAGCAGCGGCGGACAGGGGGCGGGTGTTTTTTCACCCCTCCACTTT.

The V call is TRBV5-1, the J call TRBJ2-5; 10 positions agree with TRBD1. Germline V gene data show CDR1 as SGHRS and CDR2 as YFSETQ. CDR3 size: 15 residues. J gave up 4 bases and V 4 bases, and 7 bases lay outside the gene matches. The CDR3 is CASSTRTGGPETQYF. The CDR3 DNA reads TGCGCCAGCAGCACCCGGACAGGGGGGCCAGAGACCCAGTACTTC.

The V and J genes are TRBV5-1 and TRBJ1-2, with D possibly matching TRBD1 (5 bases). There are 17 residues in the CDR3. CDR1 and CDR2 (germline): SGHRS, YFSETQ. Trimming shortened V by 1 base and J by 8 bases, and 24 bases separated the two germline ends. This CDR3 is CASSLTAWGTGDPGYTF. The DNA of the CDR3 is TGCGCCAGCAGCTTGACGGCTTGGGGTACGGGGGACCCCGGCTACACCTTC.

The CDR3 DNA follows: TGTGCCAGCAGGGGTGAGGGTGGCAATCAGCCCCAGCATTTT. Encoded protein: CASRGEGGNQPQHF. V is TRBV6-6 and J is TRBJ1-5; D remains ambiguous. Germline V gives CDR1 MNHNY, CDR2 SVGAGI (reference sequence). CDR3 size: 14 residues. V lost 6 bases and J lost 2, with 11 bases in between.

This chain uses TRBV5-1 with TRBJ2-7; D is possibly TRBD2 (6 bases). The length of the CDR3 is 11 residues. Germline lookup yields CDR1 SGHRS and CDR2 YFSETQ. With 9 bases removed from V and 11 bases from J, the gap between germline ends came to 18 bases. The CDR3 region is CATPMGTEKYV. The CDR3 DNA reads as TGCGCCACCCCCATGGGGACTGAGAAGTACGTC.

The rearrangement links TRBV29-1 to TRBJ1-1; 7 nucleotides match TRBD1. CDR1 and CDR2 from the germline V gene are SQVTM and ANQGSEA. The CDR3 runs 13 residues. V lost 7 bases to trimming and J lost 0 bases; unmatched junction nucleotides: 5. The CDR3 protein is CSAQTGMNTEAFF. CDR3 coding DNA: TGCAGCGCTCAGACAGGGATGAACACTGAAGCTTTCTTT.

The V gene is TRBV27, the J gene TRBJ2-7, with 10 bases identical to TRBD2. Germline V lookup: CDR1 MNHEY, CDR2 SMNVEV (reference sequence). This CDR3 contains 15 residues. The V and J ends lost 6 bases and 3 bases, in that order; junction bases with no gene match: 8. The CDR3 DNA sequence: TGTGCCAGCAGGCCTCAGCGGGGGGGAAGCTACGAGCAGTACTTC. It translates to CASRPQRGGSYEQYF.

This clonotype was picked up a small number of times. The genes are TRBV4-3 and TRBJ2-2; no firm D call. The CDR3 extends over 14 amino acids. Between the trimmed V and J ends, which lost 3 bases and 0 bases, there was a span of 5 bases. The germline CDR1 and CDR2 sequences are LGHNA and YSLEER. CDR3 nucleotide sequence: TGCGCCAGCAGCCACAGCGCGAACACCGGGGAGCTGTTTTTT. Translation gives CASSHSANTGELFF.